The rows below give T cell receptor beta chains drawn from one sample of a study of T cell responses to AZD1222 COVID-19 vaccine. Sequencing was performed with immunoSEQ multiplex PCR; in TCRdb, only in-frame clones are kept and a portion is missing. The sample has around 56,000 clones; 70% to 90% are singletons. This sample comprised peripheral blood, obtained 28 days after the second AZD1222 dose. The receptors derive from an adult who received the AZD1222 COVID-19 vaccine. Each CDR3 is given with its conserved first and last residue. D genes are given only for firm matches. Clone size is given for some rows only: seen once, a few or many times, or a class if the clone is expanded.

size	D	V	J	DNA	CDR3
.	.	TRBV2	TRBJ2-7	TGTGCCAGCAGTTTCGACTCCCCTAGCGAGCAGTACTTC	CASSFDSPSEQYF
.	.	TRBV5-5	TRBJ2-3	TGTGCCAGCAGCTTGTGGGGGAGCACAGATACGCAGTATTTT	CASSLWGSTDTQYF
.	.	TRBV7-6	TRBJ1-1	TGTGCCAGCAGCTTAGCGTCCAGGGGAACTGAAGCTTTCTTT	CASSLASRGTEAFF
.	TRBD2	TRBV6-6	TRBJ2-2	TGTGCCAGCAGAAGGACTAGCGGAAACACCGGGGAGCTGTTTTTT	CASRRTSGNTGELFF
.	.	TRBV24-1	TRBJ2-1	TGTGCCACCTCCAGTTCCCGGAGCTCCTACAATGAGCAGTTCTTC	CATSSSRSSYNEQFF
.	.	TRBV7-9	TRBJ1-1	TGTGCCAGCAGCTTGGCCCAAGGAACTGAAGCTTTCTTT	CASSLAQGTEAFF
.	.	TRBV5-6	TRBJ1-2	TGTGCCAGCAGCTTGGGAACTGCCTATGGCTACACCTTC	CASSLGTAYGYTF
.	.	TRBV18	TRBJ2-2	TGTGCCAGCTCACCCTCCCGGATGGGGCACACCGGGGAGCTGTTTTTT	CASSPSRMGHTGELFF
.	.	TRBV18	TRBJ1-3	TGTGCCAGCTCACCAAGGACGGTTGGAAACACCATATATTTT	CASSPRTVGNTIYF
.	.	TRBV10-3	TRBJ2-5	TGTGCCATCAGTGCTACAGCCGGCGGAGAGACCCAGTACTTC	CAISATAGGETQYF
few	.	TRBV5-6	TRBJ1-1	TGTGCCAGCAGCTCCACAGGGACGCACACTGAAGCTTTCTTT	CASSSTGTHTEAFF
.	.	TRBV2	TRBJ1-5	TGTGCCAGCAGTGAACGCCGGGGGAACCAGCCCCAGCATTTT	CASSERRGNQPQHF
.	.	TRBV6-5	TRBJ1-1	TGTGCCAGCAGACAGGGCCTTGAAGCTTTCTTT	CASRQGLEAFF
.	TRBD2	TRBV5-5	TRBJ2-7	TGTGCCAGCAGCTTACTTTTCGCTAGCGGGAGCTACGAGCAGTACTTC	CASSLLFASGSYEQYF
once	TRBD1	TRBV18	TRBJ1-1	TGTGCCAGCTCACGGGGACAGGGGATGGACACTGAAGCTTTCTTT	CASSRGQGMDTEAFF